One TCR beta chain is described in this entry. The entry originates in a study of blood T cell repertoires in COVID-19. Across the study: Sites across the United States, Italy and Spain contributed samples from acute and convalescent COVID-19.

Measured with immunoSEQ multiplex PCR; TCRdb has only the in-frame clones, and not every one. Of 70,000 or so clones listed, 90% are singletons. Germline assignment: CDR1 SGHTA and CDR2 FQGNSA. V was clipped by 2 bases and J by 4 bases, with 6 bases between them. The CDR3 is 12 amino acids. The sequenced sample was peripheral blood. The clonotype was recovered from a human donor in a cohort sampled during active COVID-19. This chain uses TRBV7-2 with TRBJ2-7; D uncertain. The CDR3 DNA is TGTGCCAGCAGCTTACAGGCTTACGAGCAGTACTTC. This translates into CASSLQAYEQYF.